This is a list of T cell receptor beta chains from one sample in a study of cytomegalovirus exposure and HLA in healthy donors. Assay used: immunoSEQ multiplex PCR; TCRdb lists only in-frame clones, some missing. The sample holds fewer than 130,000 clones, roughly 80% seen once. The sequenced sample was PBMCs. The receptors shown here come from a female donor in good health and CMV-seropositive. CDR3s include the opening cysteine and the closing phenylalanine or tryptophan. A D gene is named only where the DNA matches it firmly. Size is omitted from some rows. Given values are once, few, many or a class for expanded clones.

clone_size,v_call,j_call,d_call,cdr3_aa,cdr3_nt
.,TRBV15,TRBJ1-1,.,CATSRDPSDSEAFF,TGTGCCACCAGCAGAGATCCGTCGGACTCCGAAGCTTTCTTT
.,TRBV27,TRBJ1-5,TRBD1,CASRPRQGAGQPQHF,TGTGCCAGCAGGCCTAGACAGGGGGCAGGTCAGCCCCAGCATTTT
.,TRBV5-1,TRBJ2-5,TRBD2,CASSFWGGEETQYF,TGCGCCAGCAGCTTTTGGGGAGGGGAAGAGACCCAGTACTTC
few,TRBV28,TRBJ2-7,.,CASRVSRGVYEQYF,TGTGCCAGCAGAGTTTCGCGGGGAGTCTACGAGCAGTACTTC
few,TRBV7-2,TRBJ2-7,TRBD1,CASRRTGPTSYEQYF,TGTGCCAGCAGACGGACAGGCCCTACCTCCTACGAGCAGTACTTC
.,TRBV7-8,TRBJ2-1,TRBD2,CASSSRLAGMSSYNEQFF,TGTGCCAGCAGCTCCCGACTAGCGGGAATGAGCTCCTACAATGAGCAGTTCTTC
few,TRBV6-1,TRBJ2-1,TRBD2,CASSLLANEQFF,TGTGCCAGCAGCCTACTAGCGAATGAGCAGTTCTTC
.,TRBV7-2,TRBJ2-1,TRBD2,CASSVSATSGVFEQFF,TGTGCCAGCAGCGTAAGCGCGACTAGCGGGGTCTTTGAGCAGTTCTTC
.,TRBV5-1,TRBJ2-1,.,CASSLDGSGSWDEQFF,TGCGCCAGTAGCTTGGACGGCTCAGGTTCCTGGGATGAGCAGTTCTTC
.,TRBV18,TRBJ2-1,.,CASSPPGRSSYNEQFF,TGTGCCAGCTCACCACCTGGCAGAAGCTCCTACAATGAGCAGTTCTTC
once,TRBV6-1,TRBJ1-5,.,CASREGTYQPQHF,TGTGCCAGCAGGGAGGGTACTTACCAGCCCCAGCATTTT
.,TRBV6-5,TRBJ2-2,.,CASRHPRGSSGELFF,TGTGCCAGCCGCCATCCGAGGGGGTCGTCGGGGGAGCTGTTTTTT
.,TRBV7-9,TRBJ1-1,TRBD1,CASSQQTGRKAFF,TGTGCCAGCAGCCAGCAGACAGGGCGTAAGGCTTTCTTT
.,TRBV5-4,TRBJ1-2,.,CASSFENLYGYTF,TGTGCCAGCAGCTTCGAGAACCTCTATGGCTACACCTTC
.,TRBV10-1,TRBJ1-2,TRBD1,CASSYRDSQLYGYTF,TGCGCCAGCAGTTACCGGGACAGCCAACTCTATGGCTACACCTTC
.,TRBV25-1,TRBJ2-1,TRBD1,CASSELFTGGSYNEQFF,TGTGCCAGCAGTGAACTCTTTACAGGGGGCTCCTACAATGAGCAGTTCTTC
.,TRBV18,TRBJ2-5,.,CASSPREGGPRETQYF,TGTGCCAGCTCACCACGCGAGGGGGGGCCTCGGGAGACCCAGTACTTC
.,TRBV10-1,TRBJ2-1,.,CASSESASPNEQFF,TGCGCCAGCAGTGAAAGCGCGAGCCCCAATGAGCAGTTCTTC
.,TRBV2,TRBJ2-7,.,CASSGRDFLSEQYF,TGTGCCAGCAGTGGGCGGGATTTTTTATCCGAGCAGTACTTC
.,TRBV5-1,TRBJ2-4,TRBD2,CASSEDFPTSGVLTSKNIQYF,TGCGCCAGCAGCGAGGATTTCCCGACTAGCGGGGTCCTTACTTCCAAAAACATTCAGTACTTC
.,TRBV25-1,TRBJ2-5,.,CASSVGGTQYF,TGTGCCAGCAGCGTCGGGGGGACCCAGTACTTC
.,TRBV7-9,TRBJ2-6,.,CASSYGSGANVLTF,TGTGCCAGCAGCTACGGGTCTGGGGCCAACGTCCTGACTTTC
once,TRBV4-1,TRBJ2-7,TRBD2,CASSQVAGAHEQYF,TGCGCCAGCAGCCAAGTAGCGGGAGCCCACGAGCAGTACTTC
.,TRBV7-8,TRBJ1-5,TRBD1,CASSHDRGQPQHF,TGTGCCAGCAGCCACGACAGGGGACAGCCCCAGCATTTT